A single T cell receptor (beta chain) is shown here with its context. Germline assignment: CDR1 LNHDA and CDR2 SQIVND (reference sequence). The CDR3 covers 11 residues. V was clipped by 10 bases and J by 14 bases, with 17 bases between them. This sample is part of a study of blood T cell repertoires in COVID-19. Study-wide context: Researchers got acute and convalescent COVID-19 samples from the United States, Italy and Spain.

Method: immunoSEQ multiplex PCR; TCRdb's copy keeps in-frame clones and lacks some. The table shows tens of thousands of clones, with about four fifths occurring only once. Sequencing input: peripheral blood. The receptor was derived from a man between 70 and 80 years old with acute or convalescent COVID-19. The chain joins TRBV19 to TRBJ1-4, with no clear D. The CDR3 here is CATRTGLELFF. The CDR3 bases are TGTGCCACCAGGACTGGGCTAGAGCTGTTTTTT.